This entry describes one T cell receptor (beta chain). Antigen: not known. Germline-derived CDR1 and CDR2 are SEHNR and FQNEAQ (reference sequence). V shed 3 bases, J shed 3 bases, and the junction held 10 bases outside the gene matches. The CDR3 runs 16 residues. This record belongs to a study of T cells in Graves' hyperthyroidism and ophthalmopathy. Findings of the study overall: Ophthalmopathy and stable hyperthyroidism were separated by a 13 V-J model. Peripheral blood also featured most of the thyroid clonotypes expanded above 0.001.

Investigators excluded patients with uncontrolled infection, other autoimmune disease, pregnancy or lactation. Researchers amplified the TCR beta CDR3 regions from RNA transcripts. The HTBI primer set served for first-round RT-PCR of the TCR CDR3. TCRdb reanalysed the multiplex PCR reads using MiXCR and keeps one entry per CDR3 protein. This table holds 550,000 to 600,000 distinct CDR3 sequences, 14% found once. This receptor was identified in a woman younger than 35 with Graves' ophthalmopathy. The genes are TRBV7-9 and TRBJ1-2; 7 positions agree with TRBD1. Material: blood. CDR3 region: CASSFFARDRYYGYTF. The CDR3 coding sequence is TGTGCCAGCAGCTTCTTTGCCCGGGACAGATACTATGGCTACACCTTC.